What follows are 23 T cell receptor beta chains derived from one specimen sequenced in a study of CD8+CD57+ T cells in acquired aplastic anemia. TCR beta VDJ and CDR3 profiles were obtained from a genomic DNA template. TCRdb processed the reads anew with MiXCR; each CDR3 protein has one entry. The profile shows around 130,000 distinct CDR3 sequences, 45% to 60% of them singletons. The sequenced patients had an expansion of CD8+CD57+ cells seen by flow cytometry. Specimen: sorted CD4+, CD8+, or CD8+CD57+ T cells (not recorded which) from PBMCs. The receptors originated from a human donor with aplastic anemia.

In the case of this clonotype: At one end the junction does not follow the germline gene, possibly because of a read error. This chain uses TRBV7-7 with TRBJ2-5; no reliable D call. This CDR3 comprises 13 residues. Germline V gene lookup returns CDR1 SSHAT and CDR2 FNYEAQ (reference sequence). The CDR3 nucleotides read TGTGCTAGCAGCTTATACCGGCAAGAGACCCAGTACTTC. Protein sequence: CASSLYRQETQYF.

This clonotype was detected many times. This chain uses TRBV7-2 with TRBJ2-1; 7 bases match TRBD2. Trimming removed 1 base from V and 1 base from J; junction bases left unmatched: 7. CDR3 length equals 17 residues. Germline CDR1 is SGHTA and CDR2 is FQGNSA. In nucleotides, the CDR3 is TGTGCCAGCAGCTTAGACCCTCCGGGGGGATCCTACAATGAGCAGTTCTTC. This translates into CASSLDPPGGSYNEQFF.

The chain is built from TRBV2 and TRBJ2-7; 11 nucleotides agree with TRBD2. V lost 4 bases to trimming and J lost 4 bases; unmatched junction nucleotides: 12. The CDR3 has 17 residues. Germline CDR1 reads SNHLY; CDR2 reads FYNNEI. The CDR3 region has the DNA TGTGCCAGCAGTGCATTAGGGACTAGCGGAGCTGGGTACGAGCAGTACTTC. It specifies CASSALGTSGAGYEQYF. The whole variable domain, filled in from reference TRBV2 and TRBJ2-7, reads EPEVTQTPSHQVTQMGQEVILRCVPISNHLYFYWYRQILGQKVEFLVSFYNNEISEKSEIFDDQFSVERPDGSNFTLKIRSTKLEDSAMYFCASSALGTSGAGYEQYFGPGTRLTVT.

V and J are TRBV15 and TRBJ1-3, with 8 bases lining up with TRBD1. Germline V CDR1 and CDR2: LNHNV, YYDKDF (reference sequence). V trimming: 3 bases; J trimming: 0 bases; junction bases outside the gene matches: 1. The CDR3 runs 15 residues. The CDR3 nucleotides read TGTGCCACCAGCAGCGACAGGGGCTCTGGAAACACCATATATTTT. Amino acid sequence: CATSSDRGSGNTIYF.

The chain couples TRBV11-1 to TRBJ2-1; no reliable D call. CDR3 length: 14 residues. V lost 5 bases and J lost 5, with 13 bases in between. Germline lookup yields CDR1 SGHAT and CDR2 FQDESV (reference sequence). The CDR3 DNA sequence: TGTGCCAGCAGCCTAAAGAGGAACAACAATGAGCAGTTCTTC. It translates to CASSLKRNNNEQFF. The full variable domain, its missing parts supplied by reference TRBV11-1 and TRBJ2-1, is EAEVAQSPRYKITEKSQAVAFWCDPISGHATLYWYRQILGQGPELLVQFQDESVVDDSQLPKDRFSAERLKGVDSTLKIQPAELGDSAMYLCASSLKRNNNEQFFGPGTRLTVL.

The chain joins TRBV15 to TRBJ2-7; D perhaps matches TRBD2 (5 bases). The V end was cut by 0 bases, the J end by 0 bases, with 9 bases between. This CDR3 is 15 amino acids long. Germline CDR1 and CDR2: LNHNV and YYDKDF (reference sequence). As DNA, the CDR3 is TGTGCCACCAGCAGAGACGGAGGCCTCTCCTACGAGCAGTACTTC. Protein: CATSRDGGLSYEQYF.

Regarding this clonotype: A junction boundary mismatches the germline segment, possibly from a read error. V is TRBV10-2 and J is TRBJ2-5, with no clear D. CDR3 length: 15 amino acids. Germline V gene sequence: CDR1 WSHSY, CDR2 SAAADI. DNA for the CDR3: TGCACCAGCAGTGAGCCAGGCACAAGGCTAGAGACCCAGTACTTC. Translating it yields CTSSEPGTRLETQYF.

This clonotype has just one count. The chain is built from TRBV25-1 and TRBJ2-7; TRBD1 matches 10 bases. The length of the CDR3 is 11 residues. V dropped 2 bases and J dropped 12; count of bases not matched to a gene: 1. CDR1 is MGHDK, CDR2 SYGVNS, per germline. CDR3 sequence (DNA): TGTGCCAGCAGTGAAGGGACAGGGGTGTACTTC. Translation gives CASSEGTGVYF.

The chain recombines TRBV10-2 with TRBJ1-2; 11 bases match TRBD1. This CDR3 region has 13 residues. Germline V gene lookup returns CDR1 WSHSY and CDR2 SAAADI. Unmatched junction bases numbered 9, after V lost 6 bases and J lost 12 bases. The CDR3 DNA reads as TGCGCCAGCAGGCCGGGACAGGGGGTCGGCCACACCTTC. Encoded protein: CASRPGQGVGHTF.

This clonotype was observed once. This chain uses TRBV29-1 with TRBJ1-2; no definite D call. Germline CDR1 SQVTM, CDR2 ANQGSEA. The CDR3 has 12 residues. V lost 2 bases and J 2 bases, leaving 6 bases between the germline ends. The CDR3 sequence: CSVETGNYGYTF. The CDR3 nucleotides read TGCAGCGTTGAAACGGGAAACTATGGCTACACCTTC.

This clonotype showed up many times. V and J are TRBV2 and TRBJ2-5, with TRBD1 matching 8 bases. Per the germline V gene, CDR1 is SNHLY and CDR2 is FYNNEI. The CDR3 has 13 amino acids. V shed 11 bases and J 4 bases; nucleotides not matched to a gene: 9. The CDR3 DNA reads as TGTGCCGTTCTTCTTCAGGGGGCAGAGACCCAGTACTTC. Protein sequence: CAVLLQGAETQYF.

This clonotype appeared many times. The CDR3 DNA reads TGTGCCACCAGTGATCTAGGGGCCACAGATACGCAGTATTTT. It translates to CATSDLGATDTQYF. The chain has TRBV24-1 and TRBJ2-3; weak D call: TRBD1 (5 bases). V was pared by 3 bases and J by 2 bases, with 8 bases between. This CDR3 spans 14 amino acids. CDR1 KGHDR and CDR2 SFDVKD come from the germline V gene.

The chain is built from TRBV29-1 and TRBJ2-3; a weak D match, TRBD2 (5 bases). The V gene's germline CDR1 is SQVTM and CDR2 ANQGSEA. The CDR3 loop spans 12 amino acids. The V end was cut by 7 bases, the J end by 2 bases, with 10 bases between. CDR3 coding DNA: TGCAGCGCATCTAGCCTCACAGATACGCAGTATTTT. It encodes CSASSLTDTQYF.

This clonotype was detected many times. This chain joins TRBV20-1 and TRBJ2-1; D remains ambiguous. CDR1 is DFQATT and CDR2 is SNEGSKA in the germline V gene (reference sequence). This CDR3 contains 15 residues. Trimming removed 3 bases at V and 5 bases at J, with 17 bases between. The CDR3 region has the DNA TGCAGTGCTAGGGACCTGGGTTTTTGGGACAATGAGCAGTTCTTC. Amino acid sequence: CSARDLGFWDNEQFF.

In its sample, this clonotype was seen many times. CDR3 sequence (DNA): TGTGCCAGCAGCGATGGGAGGGACAGTACCTACGAGCAGTACTTC. Encoded protein: CASSDGRDSTYEQYF. The chain couples TRBV9 to TRBJ2-7; tentatively, D is TRBD1 or TRBD2 (7 bases each). Germline CDR1 SGDLS, CDR2 YYNGEE. This CDR3 has 15 residues. Trimming left V 3 bases short and J 2 bases short, with 15 bases between.

The J gene is TRBJ2-7, the V gene TRBV6-1; D call uncertain. The CDR3 extends over 12 amino acids. Looked up from germline, CDR1 is MNHNS and CDR2 is SASEGT. Trimming removed 4 bases at V and 6 bases at J, with 10 bases between. CDR3 protein: CASSADKSEQYF. The CDR3, as DNA: TGTGCCAGCAGTGCCGACAAGAGCGAGCAGTACTTC.

The rearrangement links TRBV10-3 to TRBJ1-6; TRBD1 matches 9 bases. Per the germline V gene, CDR1 is ENHRY and CDR2 is SYGVKD. CDR3 length equals 16 residues. The ends lost 3 bases at V and 8 bases at J; junction bases unmatched: 8. DNA of the CDR3: TGTGCCATCAGTGACCCACAGGGGGCATTAGATTCACCCCTCCACTTT. Translating gives CAISDPQGALDSPLHF.

The CDR3 spells CASSLAVGAGNEQFF. The CDR3 nucleotides read TGTGCCAGCAGCTTAGCGGTGGGGGCTGGAAATGAGCAGTTCTTC. The chain uses TRBV7-6 and TRBJ2-1; D is possibly TRBD1 (6 bases). CDR3 length: 15 residues. V was clipped by 0 bases and J by 7 bases, with 13 bases between them. Per germline, CDR1 SGHVS and CDR2 FNYEAQ.

The CDR3 protein is CASSPGNAGPPGSGYTF. DNA for the CDR3: TGTGCCAGCAGCCCAGGGAACGCCGGGCCTCCAGGGTCTGGCTACACCTTC. This sequence joins TRBV9 and TRBJ1-2, with a possible D match to TRBD1 (5 bases). CDR3 length: 17 residues. Germline V gene data show CDR1 as SGDLS and CDR2 as YYNGEE. V was pared by 4 bases and J by 7 bases, with 26 bases between.

The chain combines TRBV27 with TRBJ1-1; D is undetermined. The germline V gene encodes CDR1 MNHEY and CDR2 SMNVEV (reference sequence). V lost 5 bases and J lost 4, with 11 bases in between. This CDR3 comprises 13 residues. CDR3 in amino acids: CASSPRVGTEAFF. The CDR3 DNA follows: TGTGCCAGCAGTCCAAGGGTTGGCACTGAAGCTTTCTTT.

CDR3: CATNIRETGVGGYTF. For the CDR3, the DNA is TGTGCCACCAATATACGCGAGACAGGGGTTGGTGGCTACACCTTC. The chain couples TRBV2 to TRBJ1-2; 8 bases are a match to TRBD1. This CDR3 is 15 amino acids long. V trimming: 10 bases; J trimming: 7 bases; junction bases outside the gene matches: 17. Germline values: CDR1 SNHLY, CDR2 FYNNEI.

This clonotype was observed a handful of times. Here the CDR3 reads CASSPDRGRGYEQYF. In DNA, the CDR3 is TGTGCCAGCAGTCCGGACAGGGGGCGAGGCTACGAGCAGTACTTC. The V call is TRBV28, the J call TRBJ2-7; 11 bases map to TRBD1. Germline CDR1 reads MDHEN; CDR2 reads SYDVKM. This CDR3 comprises 15 residues. After removal of 5 bases from V and 3 bases from J, the junction contained 6 bases not matched to a gene.

This clonotype was seen at least ten times. J is TRBJ1-1 and V is TRBV12-3 or TRBV12-4; 7 bases are a match to TRBD1. The CDR3 has 15 amino acids. V was clipped by 6 bases and J by 2 bases; unmatched bases: 9. CDR3 amino acids: CASSGTAHDNTEAFF. The CDR3 bases are TGTGCCAGCAGCGGGACAGCCCATGATAACACTGAAGCTTTCTTT.